Below, 27 T cell receptor beta chains from the same sample are listed, as sequenced in a study of blood T cell repertoires in COVID-19. Profiled with immunoSEQ multiplex PCR; TCRdb holds only in-frame clones, not every one. Of about 190,000 clones in the sample, more than 75% are singletons; the top ten hold around 8%. The specimen was peripheral blood. These TCRs come from a woman aged 60-70 years with COVID-19, enrolled during active disease.

The chain uses TRBV28 and TRBJ2-2; TRBD1 matches 8 bases. This CDR3 has 17 residues. Germline V CDR1 and CDR2: MDHEN, SYDVKM. V dropped 3 bases and J dropped 6; count of bases not matched to a gene: 12. The CDR3 sequence: CASSFRRTGTPSGELFF. The CDR3 coding sequence is TGTGCCAGCAGTTTCCGCCGGACAGGGACACCCTCCGGGGAGCTGTTTTTT. The complete variable domain, with remaining parts taken from reference TRBV28 and TRBJ2-2, reads DVKVTQSSRYLVKRTGEKVFLECVQDMDHENMFWYRQDPGLGLRLIYFSYDVKMKEKGDIPEGYSVSREKKERFSLILESASTNQTSMYLCASSFRRTGTPSGELFFGEGSRLTVL.

The chain uses TRBV27 and TRBJ1-1; D is unresolved. The V end was cut by 3 bases, the J end by 1 base, with 6 bases between. This CDR3 contains 13 residues. Looked up from germline, CDR1 is MNHEY and CDR2 is SMNVEV (reference sequence). CDR3 sequence (DNA): TGTGCCAGCAGTTTCCAGGAGAACACTGAAGCTTTCTTT. Its protein product is CASSFQENTEAFF.

The chain combines TRBV5-4 with TRBJ1-2; no firm D call. V dropped 4 bases and J dropped 1 base, with 11 bases sitting between them. Germline CDR1 reads SGHNT; CDR2 reads YYREEE (reference sequence). This CDR3 is built from 14 residues. CDR3 residues: CASSPVGGNYGYTF. The CDR3, as DNA: TGTGCCAGCAGCCCCGTGGGAGGTAACTATGGCTACACCTTC. Based on the CDR3 plus reference TRBV5-4 and TRBJ1-2, the full variable domain is ETGVTQSPTHLIKTRGQQVTLRCSSQSGHNTVSWYQQALGQGPQFIFQYYREEENGRGNFPPRFSGLQFPNYSSELNVNALELDDSALYLCASSPVGGNYGYTFGSGTRLTVV.

This chain joins TRBV5-1 and TRBJ2-5; 10 bases match TRBD2. CDR3 size: 15 residues. J lost 3 bases, V lost 7 bases, and 9 bases had no gene match. The germline V gene has CDR1 SGHRS and CDR2 YFSETQ. The CDR3 DNA sequence: TGCGCCAGCGAGTCCGGGACTAGCGTTAAAGAGACCCAGTACTTC. Encoded protein: CASESGTSVKETQYF. Full variable domain (missing parts from reference TRBV5-1 and TRBJ2-5): KAGVTQTPRYLIKTRGQQVTLSCSPISGHRSVSWYQQTPGQGLQFLFEYFSETQRNKGNFPGRFSGRQFSNSRSEMNVSTLELGDSALYLCASESGTSVKETQYFGPGTRLLVL.

The chain uses TRBV27 and TRBJ2-1; 10 bases line up with TRBD2. Germline V lookup: CDR1 MNHEY, CDR2 SMNVEV (reference sequence). CDR3 length: 18 residues. V dropped 2 bases and J dropped 6; count of bases not matched to a gene: 13. CDR3 amino acids: CASSLLSSPAGGLNEQFF. The CDR3 coding sequence is TGTGCCAGCAGTTTACTATCCTCCCCAGCGGGGGGGCTCAATGAGCAGTTCTTC.

The chain links TRBV19 to TRBJ1-1, with 11 nucleotides matching TRBD1. The CDR3 loop spans 17 amino acids. Per germline, CDR1 LNHDA and CDR2 SQIVND (reference sequence). J lost 6 bases, V lost 5 bases, and 14 bases had no gene match. CDR3 region: CASSFAGTGGIVAEAFF. CDR3 sequence (DNA): TGTGCCAGTAGTTTTGCCGGGACAGGGGGAATTGTAGCTGAAGCTTTCTTT.

Details on this clone: The junction departs from the called germline gene at one end, perhaps through a read error. The gene calls are TRBV9 and TRBJ2-4; 10 bases are shared with TRBD1. This CDR3 has 16 amino acids. Looked up from germline, CDR1 is SGDLS and CDR2 is YYNGEE. The CDR3 sequence: CASSWGGQGTKNIQYF. In DNA form, the CDR3 reads TGCGCCAGCAGCTGGGGGGGACAGGGGACCAAAAACATTCAGTACTTC.

The chain recombines TRBV19 with TRBJ1-1; tentatively, D is TRBD1 (5 bases). V was shortened by 0 bases and J by 6 bases, with 14 bases between the two germline ends. The CDR3 sequence is 15 residues long. The germline CDR1 and CDR2 sequences are LNHDA and SQIVND (reference sequence). The CDR3 spells CASSIDYWGRSEAFF. The CDR3 DNA is TGTGCCAGTAGTATAGATTACTGGGGGAGGTCTGAAGCTTTCTTT.

The J gene is TRBJ2-5, the V gene TRBV7-2, with 7 bases that match TRBD2. There are 15 residues in the CDR3. From germline, CDR1 is SGHTA and CDR2 FQGNSA. Losses at the gene ends were 4 bases for V and 3 bases for J; bases not matched to a gene: 8. CDR3 nucleotides: TGTGCCAGCAGCTCGGGGGGTCTTCAGAAAGAGACCCAGTACTTC. Protein sequence: CASSSGGLQKETQYF. The variable domain in full, completed from reference TRBV7-2 and TRBJ2-5, reads GAGVSQSPSNKVTEKGKDVELRCDPISGHTALYWYRQSLGQGLEFLIYFQGNSAPDKSGLPSDRFSAERTGGSVSTLTIQRTQQEDSAVYLCASSSGGLQKETQYFGPGTRLLVL.

V gene TRBV6-5 combines with J gene TRBJ1-2; TRBD1 matches 7 bases. After removal of 0 bases from V and 5 bases from J, the junction contained 6 bases not matched to a gene. Looked up from germline, CDR1 is MNHEY and CDR2 is SVGAGI. This CDR3 has 15 residues. As DNA, the CDR3 is TGTGCCAGCAGTTACTCCGGGGGACAGTTATATGGCTACACCTTC. Its protein is CASSYSGGQLYGYTF.

This clone was seen a single time. The chain employs TRBV2 and TRBJ1-4, with 9 bases that match TRBD1. V was pared by 0 bases and J by 7 bases, with 3 bases of the junction left unmatched. From germline, CDR1 is SNHLY and CDR2 FYNNEI. The CDR3 extends over 15 amino acids. The DNA for the CDR3 is TGTGCCAGCAGTGAAGCGGGACAGGGCTTTGAAAAACTGTTTTTT. This gives the protein CASSEAGQGFEKLFF.

The chain joins TRBV7-8 to TRBJ2-7; maybe TRBD2 (5 bases). This CDR3 contains 13 residues. V was shortened by 3 bases and J by 2 bases, with 8 bases between the two germline ends. CDR1 and CDR2 (germline): SGHVS, FQNEAQ. The CDR3 reads CASSLVGTYEQYV. CDR3 sequence (DNA): TGTGCCAGCAGCTTGGTCGGGACCTACGAGCAGTACGTC.

This clone was observed a handful of times. The gene calls are TRBV2 and TRBJ2-1; 13 bases align to TRBD2. The germline CDR1 and CDR2 sequences are SNHLY and FYNNEI. This CDR3 is built from 17 residues. V was pared by 6 bases and J by 7 bases, with 12 bases of the junction left unmatched. The CDR3 DNA reads as TGTGCCAGCAGGGCCGGCGGACTAGCGGGAGATTGGAATGAGCAGTTCTTC. Translated: CASRAGGLAGDWNEQFF.

The V and J genes are TRBV6-5 and TRBJ1-1; D perhaps matches TRBD1 (5 bases). The germline CDR1 and CDR2 sequences are MNHEY and SVGAGI. The CDR3 runs to 14 residues. V was clipped by 4 bases and J by 5 bases, with 14 bases between them. CDR3 sequence: CASSLGALGTEAFF. In DNA form, the CDR3 reads TGTGCCAGCAGTTTAGGGGCTCTTGGGACTGAAGCTTTCTTT.

CDR3 amino acids: CASSSQSGGTGNTIYF. CDR3 nucleotides: TGTGCCAGCAGCTCTCAATCGGGCGGGACTGGAAACACCATATATTTT. V gene TRBV7-9 combines with J gene TRBJ1-3, with D hard to call. CDR1 and CDR2 from the germline V gene are SEHNR and FQNEAQ (reference sequence). V lost 4 bases, J lost 2 bases, and 15 bases lay in between. The CDR3 runs to 16 residues. The full variable domain, in which reference TRBV7-9 and TRBJ1-3 provide the parts outside the CDR3, is DTGVSQNPRHKITKRGQNVTFRCDPISEHNRLYWYRQTLGQGPEFLTYFQNEAQLEKSRLLSDRFSAERPKGSFSTLEIQRTEQGDSAMYLCASSSQSGGTGNTIYFGEGSWLTVV.

V usage is TRBV4-1 and J usage is TRBJ2-6; possibly TRBD1 for D (6 bases). V was clipped by 1 base and J by 4 bases, with 17 bases between them. The CDR3 is 18 amino acids. Germline V gene sequence: CDR1 MGHRA, CDR2 YSYEKL. In DNA, the CDR3 is TGCGCCAGCAGCCAAGCTCTTGCAGGGGCTTTCGGGGCCAACGTCCTGACTTTC. Translating it yields CASSQALAGAFGANVLTF.

The J gene is TRBJ2-5, the V gene TRBV13; D ambiguous. Germline V gene lookup returns CDR1 PRHDT and CDR2 FYEKMQ (reference sequence). The CDR3 sequence is 11 residues long. V was clipped by 0 bases and J by 7 bases, with 3 bases between them. The CDR3 sequence: CASSLGATQYF. In DNA form, the CDR3 reads TGTGCCAGCAGCTTAGGGGCGACCCAGTACTTC.

J is TRBJ1-1 and V is TRBV19, with D unclear. Germline CDR1 and CDR2: LNHDA and SQIVND (reference sequence). Trimming cost V 1 base and J 3 bases, with 6 bases left between them. The CDR3 runs to 13 residues. The CDR3 nucleotides are TGTGCCAGTAGTATAGGGCAATACACTGAAGCTTTCTTT. Protein sequence: CASSIGQYTEAFF.

There are a few counts of this clone. V is TRBV6-5 and J is TRBJ1-1; 10 bases are shared with TRBD1. This CDR3 spans 15 amino acids. After removal of 8 bases from V and 7 bases from J, the junction contained 13 bases not matched to a gene. Looked up from germline, CDR1 is MNHEY and CDR2 is SVGAGI. CDR3 sequence: CASRWNRDRGIEAFF. The CDR3 bases are TGTGCCAGCCGGTGGAACCGGGACAGGGGTATTGAAGCTTTCTTT.

V usage is TRBV6-1 and J usage is TRBJ2-2; TRBD1 matches 11 bases. The CDR3 extends over 15 amino acids. Germline CDR1 and CDR2: MNHNS and SASEGT. With V trimmed by 3 bases and J by 7 bases, 4 bases remained unmatched. The CDR3 loop reads CASSERTGGFGELFF. The CDR3 nucleotides read TGTGCCAGCAGTGAGCGGACAGGGGGCTTCGGGGAGCTGTTTTTT.

A few counts support this clone. The chain joins TRBV7-3 to TRBJ2-2, with a weak D call TRBD1 (5 bases). Trimming left V 3 bases short and J 3 bases short, with 11 bases between. This CDR3 contains 15 residues. CDR1 and CDR2 (germline): SGHTA, FQGTGA. The DNA of the CDR3 is TGTGCCAGCAGCTTGGGTCAGGGCGACACCGGGGAGCTGTTTTTT. It translates to CASSLGQGDTGELFF.

The chain joins TRBV27 to TRBJ2-7; 8 nucleotides agree with TRBD2. Trimming at V came to 5 bases and at J to 7 bases, leaving 19 bases not matched to a gene. Germline lookup yields CDR1 MNHEY and CDR2 SMNVEV (reference sequence). The CDR3 consists of 17 residues. The CDR3 protein is CASSQTRTGGFPGEQYF. The CDR3 nucleotides are TGTGCCAGCAGTCAAACCCGGACGGGAGGGTTCCCAGGTGAGCAGTACTTC.

A few counts support this clone. This chain joins TRBV28 and TRBJ2-7, with 10 bases matching TRBD2. The length of the CDR3 is 17 residues. Germline V gene sequence: CDR1 MDHEN, CDR2 SYDVKM. V was clipped by 6 bases and J by 2 bases; unmatched bases: 13. The CDR3 region has the DNA TGTGCCAGCAGATCTCATGGGAGCGGGAGGGCCGCCTACGAGCAGTACTTC. The encoded protein is CASRSHGSGRAAYEQYF.

J is TRBJ2-3 and V is TRBV3-1 (or the pseudogene TRBV3-2); D is possibly TRBD2 (5 bases). The CDR3 spans 13 residues. Looked up from germline, CDR1 is LGHDT and CDR2 is YNNKEL (reference sequence). V was trimmed by 0 bases and J by 6 bases, leaving 7 bases between them. In DNA, the CDR3 is TGTGCCAGCAGCCAAGATTGGAGGGATACGCAGTATTTT. The encoded protein is CASSQDWRDTQYF.

CDR3 sequence (DNA): TGTGCCAGTAGTATAGTCAGGGGGGTTAGCGGGAGGAACGGATCTGGGGCCAACGTCCTGACTTTC. Translating gives CASSIVRGVSGRNGSGANVLTF. This rearrangement joins TRBV19 to TRBJ2-6; 10 bases fit TRBD2. This CDR3 contains 22 residues. The J segment lost 1 base and the V segment lost 1 base, leaving 16 bases of the junction unmatched. The germline V gene has CDR1 LNHDA and CDR2 SQIVND (reference sequence).

CDR3 region: CATMGLAGPGITDTQYF. The CDR3 region has the DNA TGTGCCACTATGGGACTAGCGGGCCCGGGGATCACAGATACGCAGTATTTT. V gene TRBV19 combines with J gene TRBJ2-3; TRBD2 matches at 12 bases. CDR1 and CDR2 from the germline V gene are LNHDA and SQIVND (reference sequence). The CDR3 extends over 17 amino acids. The V segment lost 10 bases and the J segment 2 bases; nucleotides outside the gene matches: 13.

The chain joins TRBV6-2 or TRBV6-3 to TRBJ2-3; 7 bases are shared with TRBD2. With V trimmed by 6 bases and J by 4 bases, 10 bases remained unmatched. Germline assignment: CDR1 MNHEY and CDR2 SVGEGT. The CDR3 extends over 15 amino acids. Written as DNA, the CDR3 is TGTGCCAGCAGCGGGAGGTGGATGTTTGCAGATACGCAGTATTTT. Translation: CASSGRWMFADTQYF.